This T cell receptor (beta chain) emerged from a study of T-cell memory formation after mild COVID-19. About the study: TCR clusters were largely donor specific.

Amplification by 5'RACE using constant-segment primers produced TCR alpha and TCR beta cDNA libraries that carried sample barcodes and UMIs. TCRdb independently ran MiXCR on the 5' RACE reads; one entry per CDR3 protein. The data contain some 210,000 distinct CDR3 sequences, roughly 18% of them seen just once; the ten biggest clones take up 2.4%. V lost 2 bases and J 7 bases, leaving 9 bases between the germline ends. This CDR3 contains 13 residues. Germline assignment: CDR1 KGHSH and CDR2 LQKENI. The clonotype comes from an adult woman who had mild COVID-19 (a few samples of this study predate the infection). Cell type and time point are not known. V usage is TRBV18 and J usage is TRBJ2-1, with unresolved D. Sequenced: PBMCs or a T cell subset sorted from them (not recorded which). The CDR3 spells CASSPSNSNEQFF. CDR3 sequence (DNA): TGTGCCAGCTCACCATCGAATTCAAATGAGCAGTTCTTC.